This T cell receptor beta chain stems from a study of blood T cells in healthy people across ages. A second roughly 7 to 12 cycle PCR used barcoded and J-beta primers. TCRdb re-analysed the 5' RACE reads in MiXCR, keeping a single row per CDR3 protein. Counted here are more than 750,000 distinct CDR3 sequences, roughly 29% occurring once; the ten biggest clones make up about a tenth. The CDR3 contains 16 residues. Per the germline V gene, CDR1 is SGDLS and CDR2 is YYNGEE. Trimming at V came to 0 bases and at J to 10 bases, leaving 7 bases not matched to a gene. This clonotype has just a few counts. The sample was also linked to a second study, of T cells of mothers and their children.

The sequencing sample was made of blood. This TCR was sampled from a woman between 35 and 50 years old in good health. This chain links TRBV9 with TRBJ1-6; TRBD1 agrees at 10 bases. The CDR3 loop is CASSVGDRGSESPLHF. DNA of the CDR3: TGTGCCAGCAGCGTAGGGGACAGGGGATCGGAATCACCCCTCCACTTT. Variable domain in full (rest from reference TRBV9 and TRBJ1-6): DSGVTQTPKHLITATGQRVTLRCSPRSGDLSVYWYQQSLDQGLQFLIQYYNGEERAKGNILERFSAQQFPDLHSELNLSSLELGDSALYFCASSVGDRGSESPLHFGNGTRLTVT.